This T cell receptor beta chain was identified during a study of Graves' ophthalmopathy and Graves' hyperthyroidism. Study results and caveats: Among expanded thyroid clonotypes above 0.001 frequency, most also occurred in blood. Ophthalmopathy versus stable hyperthyroidism: 13-signature model gave 85% to 90% sensitivity, 80% to 84% specificity.

The V gene lost 0 bases and the J gene lost 9 bases, with 7 bases spanning the gap. The CDR3 is 13 residues long. From germline, CDR1 is SGDLS and CDR2 YYNGEE. RNA transcripts served as template for amplifying TCR beta CDR3 sequences. Second-round multiplex PCR came after a first-round RT-PCR that employed HTBI primers. One entry per CDR3 protein, called by TCRdb with MiXCR from the multiplex PCR reads. Found here are about 1.2 million distinct CDR3 sequences, about two fifths of them singletons; the top ten hold roughly 10%. On this clonotype itself: What it recognizes is unknown.

Patients were diagnosed from clinical symptoms, serum thyroxine, TRAb, thyroid ultrasound and orbital computed tomography. Material for sequencing was peripheral blood or thyroid tissue (not recorded which). The receptor was isolated from an adult man with Graves' hyperthyroidism. This chain links TRBV9 with TRBJ1-6, with D uncertain. CDR3 loop: CASSVGFGSPLHF. The CDR3 DNA follows: TGTGCCAGCAGCGTAGGGTTTGGTTCACCCCTCCACTTT. Looking up the rest from reference TRBV9 and TRBJ1-6 gives the full variable domain: DSGVTQTPKHLITATGQRVTLRCSPRSGDLSVYWYQQSLDQGLQFLIQYYNGEERAKGNILERFSAQQFPDLHSELNLSSLELGDSALYFCASSVGFGSPLHFGNGTRLTVT.